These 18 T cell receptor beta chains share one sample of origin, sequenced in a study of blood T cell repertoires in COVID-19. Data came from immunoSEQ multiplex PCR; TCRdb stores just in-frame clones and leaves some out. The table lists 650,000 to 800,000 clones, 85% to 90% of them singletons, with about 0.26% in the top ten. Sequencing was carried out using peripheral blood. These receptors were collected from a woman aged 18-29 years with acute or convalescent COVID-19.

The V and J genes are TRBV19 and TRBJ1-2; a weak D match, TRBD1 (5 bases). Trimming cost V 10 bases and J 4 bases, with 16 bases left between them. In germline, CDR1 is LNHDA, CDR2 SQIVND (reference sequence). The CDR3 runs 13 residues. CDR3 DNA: TGTGCCACTAGAGGTCCAGGGATCTATGGCTACACCTTC. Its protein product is CATRGPGIYGYTF.

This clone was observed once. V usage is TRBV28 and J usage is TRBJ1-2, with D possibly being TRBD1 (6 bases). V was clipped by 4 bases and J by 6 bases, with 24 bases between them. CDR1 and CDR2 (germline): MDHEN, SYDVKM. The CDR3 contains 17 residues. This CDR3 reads CASSSPTGGGVSNGYTF. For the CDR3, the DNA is TGTGCCAGCAGTTCCCCGACAGGTGGGGGGGTGTCCAATGGCTACACCTTC.

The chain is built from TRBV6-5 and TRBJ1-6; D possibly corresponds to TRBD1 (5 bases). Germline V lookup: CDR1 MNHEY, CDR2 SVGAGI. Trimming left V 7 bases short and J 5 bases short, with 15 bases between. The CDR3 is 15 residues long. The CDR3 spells CASIITGGNNSPLHF. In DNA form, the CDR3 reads TGTGCCAGCATCATCACCGGGGGAAATAATTCACCCCTCCACTTT.

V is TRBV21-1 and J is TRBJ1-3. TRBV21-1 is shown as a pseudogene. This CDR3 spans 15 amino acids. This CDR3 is CASSKGRRNGNTIYF. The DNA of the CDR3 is TGTGCCAGCAGCAAAGGGAGGAGGAATGGAAACACCATATATTTT.

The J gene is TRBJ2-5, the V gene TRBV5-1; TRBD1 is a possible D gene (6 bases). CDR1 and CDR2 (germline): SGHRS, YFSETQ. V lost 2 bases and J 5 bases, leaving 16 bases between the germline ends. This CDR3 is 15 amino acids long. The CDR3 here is CASSLQSGVGETQYF. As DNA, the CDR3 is TGCGCCAGCAGCTTACAATCAGGGGTAGGGGAGACCCAGTACTTC.

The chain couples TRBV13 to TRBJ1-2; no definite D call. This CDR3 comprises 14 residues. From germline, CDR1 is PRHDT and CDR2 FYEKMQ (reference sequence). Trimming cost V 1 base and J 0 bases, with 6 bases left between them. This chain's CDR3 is CASSLDQSNYGYTF. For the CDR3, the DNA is TGTGCCAGCAGCTTAGACCAGTCTAACTATGGCTACACCTTC.

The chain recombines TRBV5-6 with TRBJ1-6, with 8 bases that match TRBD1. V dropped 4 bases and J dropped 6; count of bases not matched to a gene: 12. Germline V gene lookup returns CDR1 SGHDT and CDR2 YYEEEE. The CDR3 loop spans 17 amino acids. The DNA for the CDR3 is TGTGCCAGCAGCCCAGGACAGGGCCTAGGGCCTAATTCACCCCTCCACTTT. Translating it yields CASSPGQGLGPNSPLHF.

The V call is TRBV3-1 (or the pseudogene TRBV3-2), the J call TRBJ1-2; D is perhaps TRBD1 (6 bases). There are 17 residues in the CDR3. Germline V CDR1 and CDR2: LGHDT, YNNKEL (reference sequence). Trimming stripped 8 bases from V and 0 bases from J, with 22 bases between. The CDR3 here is CASADRLIPRTNYGYTF. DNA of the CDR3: TGTGCCAGCGCCGACAGGCTAATCCCCAGGACTAACTATGGCTACACCTTC.

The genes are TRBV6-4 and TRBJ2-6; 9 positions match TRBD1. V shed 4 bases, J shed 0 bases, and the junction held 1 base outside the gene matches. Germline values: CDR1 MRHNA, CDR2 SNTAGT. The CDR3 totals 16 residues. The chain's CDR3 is CASSAGQGSGANVLTF. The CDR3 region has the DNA TGTGCCAGCAGTGCGGGACAGGGCTCTGGGGCCAACGTCCTGACTTTC.

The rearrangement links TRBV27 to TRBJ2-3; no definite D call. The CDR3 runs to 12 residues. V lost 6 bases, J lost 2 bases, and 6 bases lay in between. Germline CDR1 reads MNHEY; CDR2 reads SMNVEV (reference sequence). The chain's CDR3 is CASSYNTDTQYF. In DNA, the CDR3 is TGTGCCAGCAGCTATAACACAGATACGCAGTATTTT.

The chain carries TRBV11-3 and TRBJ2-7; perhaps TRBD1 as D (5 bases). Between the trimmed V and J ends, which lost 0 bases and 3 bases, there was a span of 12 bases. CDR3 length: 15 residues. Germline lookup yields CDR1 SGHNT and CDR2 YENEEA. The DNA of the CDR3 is TGTGCCAGCAGCTTAGATTCACAGGACCGCTACGAGCAGTACTTC. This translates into CASSLDSQDRYEQYF.

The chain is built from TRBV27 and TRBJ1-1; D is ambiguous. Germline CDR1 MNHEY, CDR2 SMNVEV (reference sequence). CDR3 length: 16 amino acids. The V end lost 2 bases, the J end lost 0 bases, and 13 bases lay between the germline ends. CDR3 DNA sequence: TGTGCCAGCAGTTTAACATTTATAGCCATGAACACTGAAGCTTTCTTT. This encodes CASSLTFIAMNTEAFF.

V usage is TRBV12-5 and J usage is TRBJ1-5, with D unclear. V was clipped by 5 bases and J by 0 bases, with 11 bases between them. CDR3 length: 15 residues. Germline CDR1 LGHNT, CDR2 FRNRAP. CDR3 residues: CASGTPWHSNQPQHF. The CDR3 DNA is TGTGCTAGTGGTACCCCTTGGCATAGCAATCAGCCCCAGCATTTT.

The CDR3 DNA reads as TGTGCCAGCAGTTGGGAGAGTAATTCACCCCTCCACTTT. Protein sequence: CASSWESNSPLHF. The J gene is TRBJ1-6, the V gene TRBV12-3 or TRBV12-4; D uncertain. V dropped 4 bases and J dropped 6 bases, with 7 bases sitting between them. This CDR3 contains 13 residues.

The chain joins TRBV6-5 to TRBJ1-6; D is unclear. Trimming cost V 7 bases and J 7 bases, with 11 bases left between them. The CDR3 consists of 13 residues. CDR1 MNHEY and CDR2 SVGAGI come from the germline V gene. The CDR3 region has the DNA TGTGCCAGCACGGCAGGCGTAAATTCACCCCTCCACTTT. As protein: CASTAGVNSPLHF.

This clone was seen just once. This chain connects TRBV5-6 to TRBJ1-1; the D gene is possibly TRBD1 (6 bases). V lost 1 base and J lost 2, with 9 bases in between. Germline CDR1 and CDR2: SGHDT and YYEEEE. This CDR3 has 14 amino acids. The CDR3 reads CASSLFRGNTEAFF. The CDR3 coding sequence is TGTGCCAGCAGCTTGTTCAGGGGAAACACTGAAGCTTTCTTT.

The CDR3 DNA sequence: TGTGCCAGCAGAAGACAGGGTAATGAAAAACTGTTTTTT. This gives the protein CASRRQGNEKLFF. J is TRBJ1-4 and V is TRBV27, with TRBD1 identical over 7 bases. V shed 6 bases and J 4 bases; nucleotides not matched to a gene: 2. CDR1 is MNHEY and CDR2 is SMNVEV in the germline V gene (reference sequence). CDR3 length: 13 amino acids.

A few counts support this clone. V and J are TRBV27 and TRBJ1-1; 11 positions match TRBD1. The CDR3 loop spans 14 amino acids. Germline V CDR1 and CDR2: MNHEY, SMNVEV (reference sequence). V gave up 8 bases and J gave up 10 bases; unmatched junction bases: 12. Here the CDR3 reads CASLHPGQGGRAFF. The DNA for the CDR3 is TGTGCCAGCCTCCACCCGGGACAGGGGGGTAGAGCTTTCTTT.